This T cell receptor beta chain was retrieved from a study of neoadjuvant nivolumab and ipilimumab in lung cancer. Findings of the study overall: TCR clonality did not significantly correlate with pathologic tumor regression. Only two of four nivolumab-treated tumors gained richness and clonality by surgery.

In regard to this clone: Its antigen is currently unknown.

The repertoire was sequenced with immunoSEQ multiplex PCR; TCRdb's copy has only in-frame clones and lacks some. The table has about 19,000 clones, over 80% seen once; the top ten hold about 2.1%. Germline lookup yields CDR1 SGHTA and CDR2 FQGNSA. Trimming took 5 bases from V and 5 from J; bases not matched to a gene: 11. The CDR3 is 15 amino acids. V is TRBV7-2 and J is TRBJ2-7; 8 positions match TRBD2. This receptor was obtained from an adult with non-small cell lung cancer. The sample here was peripheral blood, taken before neoadjuvant nivolumab, alone or with ipilimumab. CDR3 DNA: TGTGCCAGCAGCCATAGCGGGATAGCAGGGAACGAGCAGTACTTC. As protein: CASSHSGIAGNEQYF.